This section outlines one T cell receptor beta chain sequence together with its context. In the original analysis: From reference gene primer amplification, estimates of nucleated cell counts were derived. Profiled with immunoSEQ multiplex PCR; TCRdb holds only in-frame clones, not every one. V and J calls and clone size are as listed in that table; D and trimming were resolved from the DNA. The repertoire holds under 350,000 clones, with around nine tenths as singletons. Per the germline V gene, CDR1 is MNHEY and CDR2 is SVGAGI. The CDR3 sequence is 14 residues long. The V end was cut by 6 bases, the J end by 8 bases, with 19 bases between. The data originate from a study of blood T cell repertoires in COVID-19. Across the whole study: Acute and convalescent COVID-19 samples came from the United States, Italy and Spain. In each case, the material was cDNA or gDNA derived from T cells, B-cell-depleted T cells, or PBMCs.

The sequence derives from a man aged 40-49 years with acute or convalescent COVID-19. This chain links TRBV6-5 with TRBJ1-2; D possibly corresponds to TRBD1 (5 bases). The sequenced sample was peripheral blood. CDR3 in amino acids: CASSLRQTYGGYTF. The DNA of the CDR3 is TGTGCCAGCAGCCTCCGACAGACCTACGGGGGCTACACCTTC.